The sequence of this T cell receptor beta chain was determined in a study of prognosis after radiotherapy for stage I lung cancer. Study context: Operability status for all non-small cell lung cancer patients was recorded as medically inoperable.

In its sample, this clonotype was seen many times. Amplification of TCR beta CDR3 from genomic DNA used two-round multiplex PCR. During first-round PCR, primers specific to each TRBV and TRBJ gene were used. TCRdb redid the calling of the multiplex PCR reads with MiXCR, one entry per CDR3 protein. The table records about 23,000 distinct CDR3 sequences, under 45% of them present only once. CDR3 length equals 14 residues. The germline CDR1 and CDR2 sequences are SGHNT and YENEEA. After removal of 5 bases from V and 1 base from J, the junction contained 5 bases not matched to a gene. Source: PBMCs, taken before or after stereotactic body radiation therapy (not recorded which). This clonotype was obtained from a donor of 50 years or more with non-small cell lung cancer. The chain couples TRBV11-3 to TRBJ2-7; 7 bases are a match to TRBD1. The CDR3 sequence: CASSPSGQSYEQYF. Written as DNA, the CDR3 is TGTGCCAGCAGCCCCTCGGGACAGTCCTACGAGCAGTACTTC.